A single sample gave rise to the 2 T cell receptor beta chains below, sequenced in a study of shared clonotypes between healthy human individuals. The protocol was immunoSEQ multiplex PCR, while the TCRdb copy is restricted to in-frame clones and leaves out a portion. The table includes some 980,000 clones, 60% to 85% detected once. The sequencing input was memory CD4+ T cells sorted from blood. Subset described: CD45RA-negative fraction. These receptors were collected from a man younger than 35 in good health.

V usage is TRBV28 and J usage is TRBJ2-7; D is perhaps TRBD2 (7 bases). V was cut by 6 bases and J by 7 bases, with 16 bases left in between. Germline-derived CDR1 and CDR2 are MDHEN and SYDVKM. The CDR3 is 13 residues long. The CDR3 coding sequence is TGTGCCAGCAGCCCCGCGGGGGCTGGAGAGCAGTACTTC. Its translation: CASSPAGAGEQYF.

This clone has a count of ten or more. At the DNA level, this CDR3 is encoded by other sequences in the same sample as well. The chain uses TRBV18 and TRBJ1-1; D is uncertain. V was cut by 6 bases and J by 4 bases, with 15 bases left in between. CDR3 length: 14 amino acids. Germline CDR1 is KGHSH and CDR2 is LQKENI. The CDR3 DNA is TGTGCCAGCTCCCCCGAGGTTGGCGGCACTGAAGCTTTCTTT. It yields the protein CASSPEVGGTEAFF.